This TCR beta chain comes out of a study of control samples from healthy donors and cancer patients. V lost 3 bases, J lost 0 bases, and 0 bases stayed unmatched. This CDR3 spans 15 amino acids. Germline lookup yields CDR1 LGHNA and CDR2 YNFKEQ. TCRdb's copy holds only in-frame clones and misses some; the assay was immunoSEQ multiplex PCR. The profile shows fewer than 110,000 clones, around 88% of them singletons. The chain carries TRBV4-2 and TRBJ2-3, with TRBD2 identical over 10 bases. The TCR was taken from a man aged 55-75 years with lung cancer. The sample consisted of PBMCs. The CDR3: CASSQTSGSTDTQYF. The CDR3 region has the DNA TGTGCCAGCAGCCAGACTAGCGGGAGCACAGATACGCAGTATTTT.